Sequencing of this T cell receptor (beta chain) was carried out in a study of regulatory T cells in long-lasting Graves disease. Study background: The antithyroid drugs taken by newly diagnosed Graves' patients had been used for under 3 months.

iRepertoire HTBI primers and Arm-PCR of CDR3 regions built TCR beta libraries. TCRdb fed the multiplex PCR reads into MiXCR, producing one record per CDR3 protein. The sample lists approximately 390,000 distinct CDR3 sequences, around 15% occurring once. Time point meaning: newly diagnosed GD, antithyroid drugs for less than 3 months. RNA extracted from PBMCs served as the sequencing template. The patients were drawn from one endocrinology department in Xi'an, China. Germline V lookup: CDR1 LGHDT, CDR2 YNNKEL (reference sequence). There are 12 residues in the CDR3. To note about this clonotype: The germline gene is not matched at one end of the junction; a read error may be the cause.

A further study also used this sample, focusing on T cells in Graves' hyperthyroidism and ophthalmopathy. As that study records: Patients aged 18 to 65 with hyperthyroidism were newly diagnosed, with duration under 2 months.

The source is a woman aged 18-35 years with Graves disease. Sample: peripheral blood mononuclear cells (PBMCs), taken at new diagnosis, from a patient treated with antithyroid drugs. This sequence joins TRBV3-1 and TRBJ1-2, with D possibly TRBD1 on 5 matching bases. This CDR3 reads CASSQPGDGCTF. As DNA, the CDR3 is TGTGCCAGCAGCCAACCCGGGGACGGCTGCACCTTC.